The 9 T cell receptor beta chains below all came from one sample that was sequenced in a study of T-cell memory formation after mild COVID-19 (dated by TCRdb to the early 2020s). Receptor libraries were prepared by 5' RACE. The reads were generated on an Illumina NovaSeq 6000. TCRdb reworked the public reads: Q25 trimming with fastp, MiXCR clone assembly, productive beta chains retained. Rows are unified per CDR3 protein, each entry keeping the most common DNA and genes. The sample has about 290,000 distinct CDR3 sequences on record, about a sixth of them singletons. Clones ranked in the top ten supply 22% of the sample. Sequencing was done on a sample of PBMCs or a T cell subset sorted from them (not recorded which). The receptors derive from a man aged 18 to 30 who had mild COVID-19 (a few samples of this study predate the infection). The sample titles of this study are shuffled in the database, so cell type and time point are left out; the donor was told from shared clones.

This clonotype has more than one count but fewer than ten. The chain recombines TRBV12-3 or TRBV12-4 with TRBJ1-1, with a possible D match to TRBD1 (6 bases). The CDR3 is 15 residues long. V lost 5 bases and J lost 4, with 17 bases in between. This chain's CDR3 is CASSTRRGSSTEAFF. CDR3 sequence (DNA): TGTGCCAGCAGTACCCGAAGGGGGTCGAGCACTGAAGCTTTCTTT.

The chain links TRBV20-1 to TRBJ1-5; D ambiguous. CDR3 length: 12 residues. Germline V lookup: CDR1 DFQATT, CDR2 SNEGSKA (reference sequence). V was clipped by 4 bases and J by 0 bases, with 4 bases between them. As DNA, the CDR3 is TGCAGTGCTAAATATAGCAATCAGCCCCAGCATTTT. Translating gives CSAKYSNQPQHF.

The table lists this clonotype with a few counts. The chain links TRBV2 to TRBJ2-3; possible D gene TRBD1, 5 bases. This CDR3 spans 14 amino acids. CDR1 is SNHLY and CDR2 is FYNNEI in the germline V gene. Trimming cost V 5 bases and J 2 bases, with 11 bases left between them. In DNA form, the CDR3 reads TGTGCCAGCAGTAATGGGGCCAACACAGATACGCAGTATTTT. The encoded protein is CASSNGANTDTQYF.

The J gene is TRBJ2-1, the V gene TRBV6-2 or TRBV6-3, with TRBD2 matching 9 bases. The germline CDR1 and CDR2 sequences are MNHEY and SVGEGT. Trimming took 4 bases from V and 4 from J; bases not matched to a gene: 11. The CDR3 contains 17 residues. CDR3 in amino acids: CASSSRSGRGGYNEQFF. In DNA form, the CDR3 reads TGTGCCAGCAGTTCCCGCTCTGGGCGGGGGGGTTACAATGAGCAGTTCTTC.

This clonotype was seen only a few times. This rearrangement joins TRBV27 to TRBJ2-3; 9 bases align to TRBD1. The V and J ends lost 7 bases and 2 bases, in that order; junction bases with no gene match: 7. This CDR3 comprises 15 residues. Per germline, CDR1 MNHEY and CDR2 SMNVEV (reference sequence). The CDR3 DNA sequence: TGTGCCAGCACCCTACAGGGGGCAACCACAGATACGCAGTATTTT. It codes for CASTLQGATTDTQYF.

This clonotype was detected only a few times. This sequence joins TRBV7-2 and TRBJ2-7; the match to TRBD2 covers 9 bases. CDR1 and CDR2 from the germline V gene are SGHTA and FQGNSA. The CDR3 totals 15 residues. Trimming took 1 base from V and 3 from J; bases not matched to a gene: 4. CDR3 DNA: TGTGCCAGCAGCTTAGTTAGCGGGGGCCTCTACGAGCAGTACTTC. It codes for CASSLVSGGLYEQYF.

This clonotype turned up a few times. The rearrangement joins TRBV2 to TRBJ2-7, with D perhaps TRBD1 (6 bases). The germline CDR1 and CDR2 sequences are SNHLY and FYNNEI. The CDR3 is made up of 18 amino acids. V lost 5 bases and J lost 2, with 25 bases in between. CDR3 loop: CASSLSGQRSISAYEQYF. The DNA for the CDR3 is TGTGCCAGCAGTCTGTCCGGACAGCGTTCGATCTCGGCCTACGAGCAGTACTTC. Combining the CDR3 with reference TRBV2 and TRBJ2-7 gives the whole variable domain EPEVTQTPSHQVTQMGQEVILRCVPISNHLYFYWYRQILGQKVEFLVSFYNNEISEKSEIFDDQFSVERPDGSNFTLKIRSTKLEDSAMYFCASSLSGQRSISAYEQYFGPGTRLTVT.

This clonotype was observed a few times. The CDR3 is CASSRVGDRTGAEAFF. For the CDR3, the DNA is TGTGCCAGCAGTAGGGTGGGGGACAGGACAGGGGCTGAAGCTTTCTTT. The chain links TRBV6-1 to TRBJ1-1; 9 bases match TRBD1. CDR1 MNHNS and CDR2 SASEGT come from the germline V gene. The CDR3 is made up of 16 amino acids. The junction had 13 bases not matched to a gene; V was cut back by 5 bases and J by 6 bases.

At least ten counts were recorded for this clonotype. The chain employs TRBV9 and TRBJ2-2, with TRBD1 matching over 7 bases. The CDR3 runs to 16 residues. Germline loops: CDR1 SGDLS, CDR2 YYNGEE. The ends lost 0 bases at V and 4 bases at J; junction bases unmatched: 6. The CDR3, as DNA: TGTGCCAGCAGCGTAGCCCCGACAGGGAGCACCGGGGAGCTGTTTTTT. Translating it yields CASSVAPTGSTGELFF.